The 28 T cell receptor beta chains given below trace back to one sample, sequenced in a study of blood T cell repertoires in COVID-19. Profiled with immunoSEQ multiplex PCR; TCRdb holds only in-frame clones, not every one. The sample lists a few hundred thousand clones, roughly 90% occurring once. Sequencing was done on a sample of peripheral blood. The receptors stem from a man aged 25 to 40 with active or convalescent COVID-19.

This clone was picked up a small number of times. CDR3 in DNA: TGCAGTGCTAGTATAGGCGGGGGGTACGGTGAGCAGTTCTTC. This translates into CSASIGGGYGEQFF. The chain recombines TRBV20-1 with TRBJ2-1, with 8 positions matching TRBD2. The CDR3 sequence is 14 residues long. From germline, CDR1 is DFQATT and CDR2 SNEGSKA (reference sequence). V shed 3 bases and J 9 bases; nucleotides not matched to a gene: 10.

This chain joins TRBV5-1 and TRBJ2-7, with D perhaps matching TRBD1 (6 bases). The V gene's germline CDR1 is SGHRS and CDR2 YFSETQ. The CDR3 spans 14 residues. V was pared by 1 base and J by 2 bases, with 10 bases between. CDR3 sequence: CASSLSAGAYEQYF. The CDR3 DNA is TGCGCCAGCAGCTTGTCGGCAGGGGCCTACGAGCAGTACTTC.

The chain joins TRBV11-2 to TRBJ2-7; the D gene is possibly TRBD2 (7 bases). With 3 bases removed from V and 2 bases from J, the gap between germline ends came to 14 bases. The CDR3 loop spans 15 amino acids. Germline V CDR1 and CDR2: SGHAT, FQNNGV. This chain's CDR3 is CASSFGGAWAYEQYF. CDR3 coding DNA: TGTGCCAGCAGCTTTGGGGGGGCCTGGGCCTACGAGCAGTACTTC. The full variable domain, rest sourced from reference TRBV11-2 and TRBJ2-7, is EAGVAQSPRYKIIEKRQSVAFWCNPISGHATLYWYQQILGQGPKLLIQFQNNGVVDDSQLPKDRFSAERLKGVDSTLKIQPAKLEDSAVYLCASSFGGAWAYEQYFGPGTRLTVT.

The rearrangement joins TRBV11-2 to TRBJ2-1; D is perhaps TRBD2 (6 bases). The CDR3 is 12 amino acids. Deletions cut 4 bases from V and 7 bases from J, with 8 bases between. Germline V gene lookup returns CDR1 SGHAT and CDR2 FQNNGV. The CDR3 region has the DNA TGTGCCAGCAGCTCGGGGGTAAATGAGCAGTTCTTC. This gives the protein CASSSGVNEQFF.

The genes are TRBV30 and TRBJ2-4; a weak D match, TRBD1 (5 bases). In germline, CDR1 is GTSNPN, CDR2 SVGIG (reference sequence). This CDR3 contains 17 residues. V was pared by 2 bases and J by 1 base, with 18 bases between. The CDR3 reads CAWSQTAFRTAKNIQYF. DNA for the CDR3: TGTGCCTGGAGTCAGACAGCTTTTCGTACCGCCAAAAACATTCAGTACTTC.

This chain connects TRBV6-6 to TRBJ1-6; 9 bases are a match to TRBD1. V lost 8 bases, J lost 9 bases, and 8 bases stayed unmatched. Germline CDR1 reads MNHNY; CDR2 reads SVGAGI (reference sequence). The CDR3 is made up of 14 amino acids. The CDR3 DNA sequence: TGTGCCAGCGTCCCGGGGACAGGGTCTTCACCCCTCCACTTT. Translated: CASVPGTGSSPLHF.

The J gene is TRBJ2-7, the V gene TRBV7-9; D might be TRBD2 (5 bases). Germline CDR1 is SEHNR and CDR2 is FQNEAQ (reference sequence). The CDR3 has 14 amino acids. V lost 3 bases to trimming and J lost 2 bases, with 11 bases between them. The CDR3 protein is CASSFQGGPYEQYF. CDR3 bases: TGTGCCAGCAGCTTCCAAGGCGGGCCCTACGAGCAGTACTTC. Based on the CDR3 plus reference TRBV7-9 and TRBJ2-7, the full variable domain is DTGVSQNPRHKITKRGQNVTFRCDPISEHNRLYWYRQTLGQGPEFLTYFQNEAQLEKSRLLSDRFSAERPKGSFSTLEIQRTEQGDSAMYLCASSFQGGPYEQYFGPGTRLTVT.

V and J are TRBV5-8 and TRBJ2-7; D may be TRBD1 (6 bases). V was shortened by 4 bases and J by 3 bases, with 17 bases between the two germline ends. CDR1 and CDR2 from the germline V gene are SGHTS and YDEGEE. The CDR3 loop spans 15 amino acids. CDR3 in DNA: TGTGCCAGCAGCCCAGGGGTGGGGTGGTACTACGAGCAGTACTTC. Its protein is CASSPGVGWYYEQYF.

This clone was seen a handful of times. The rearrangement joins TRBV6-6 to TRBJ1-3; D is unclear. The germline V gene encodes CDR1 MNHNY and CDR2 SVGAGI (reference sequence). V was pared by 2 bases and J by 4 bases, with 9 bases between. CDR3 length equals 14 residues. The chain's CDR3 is CASSYGGSGNTIYF. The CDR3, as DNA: TGTGCCAGCAGTTACGGAGGTTCAGGAAACACCATATATTTT.

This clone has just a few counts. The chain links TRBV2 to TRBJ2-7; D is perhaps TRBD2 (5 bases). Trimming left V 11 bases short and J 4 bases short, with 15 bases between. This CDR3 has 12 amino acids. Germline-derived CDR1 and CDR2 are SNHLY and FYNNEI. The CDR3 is CAGHGLDYEQYF. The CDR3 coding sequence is TGTGCCGGCCACGGACTGGATTACGAGCAGTACTTC. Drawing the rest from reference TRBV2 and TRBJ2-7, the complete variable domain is EPEVTQTPSHQVTQMGQEVILRCVPISNHLYFYWYRQILGQKVEFLVSFYNNEISEKSEIFDDQFSVERPDGSNFTLKIRSTKLEDSAMYFCAGHGLDYEQYFGPGTRLTVT.

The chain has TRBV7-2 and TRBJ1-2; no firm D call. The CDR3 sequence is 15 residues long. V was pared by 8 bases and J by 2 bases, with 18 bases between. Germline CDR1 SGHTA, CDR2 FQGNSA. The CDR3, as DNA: TGTGCCAGCGGAAGAGCGTCCTACGCCAACTATGGCTACACCTTC. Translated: CASGRASYANYGYTF.

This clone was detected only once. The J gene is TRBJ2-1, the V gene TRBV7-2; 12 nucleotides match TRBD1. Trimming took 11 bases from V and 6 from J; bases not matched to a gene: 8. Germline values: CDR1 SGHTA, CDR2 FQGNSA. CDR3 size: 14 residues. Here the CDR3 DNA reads TGTGCCTCCTCGGGACAGGGGGCACCCAATGAGCAGTTCTTC. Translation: CASSGQGAPNEQFF.

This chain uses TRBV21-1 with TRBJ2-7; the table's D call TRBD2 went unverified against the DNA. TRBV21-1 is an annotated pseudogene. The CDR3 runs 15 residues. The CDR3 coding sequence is TGTGCCAGCAGCAAACTGCCTAGCCTCTCCTACGAGCAGTACTTC. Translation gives CASSKLPSLSYEQYF.

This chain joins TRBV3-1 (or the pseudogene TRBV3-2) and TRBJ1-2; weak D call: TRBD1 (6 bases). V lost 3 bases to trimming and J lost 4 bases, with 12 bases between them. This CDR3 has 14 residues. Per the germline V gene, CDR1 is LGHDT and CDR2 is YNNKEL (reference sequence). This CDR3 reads CASSQGRGAYGYTF. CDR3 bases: TGTGCCAGCAGCCAGGGCAGGGGCGCCTATGGCTACACCTTC.

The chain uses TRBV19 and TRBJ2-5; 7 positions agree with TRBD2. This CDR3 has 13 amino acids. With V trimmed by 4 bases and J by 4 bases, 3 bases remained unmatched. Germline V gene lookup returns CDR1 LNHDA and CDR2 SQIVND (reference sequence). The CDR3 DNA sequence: TGTGCCAGTAGTACCCGGGGGGTAGAGACCCAGTACTTC. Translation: CASSTRGVETQYF.

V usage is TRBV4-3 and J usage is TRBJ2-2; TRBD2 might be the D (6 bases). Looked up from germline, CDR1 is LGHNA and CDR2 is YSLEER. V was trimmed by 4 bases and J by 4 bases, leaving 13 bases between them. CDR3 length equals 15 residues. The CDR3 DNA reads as TGCGCCAGCAGCCGAGATCCGGGGGTCACCGGGGAGCTGTTTTTT. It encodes CASSRDPGVTGELFF.

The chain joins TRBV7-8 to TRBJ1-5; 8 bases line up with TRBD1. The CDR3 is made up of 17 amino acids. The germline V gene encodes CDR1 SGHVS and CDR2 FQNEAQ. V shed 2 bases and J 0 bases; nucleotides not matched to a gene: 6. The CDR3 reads CASSLIQGDYSNQPQHF. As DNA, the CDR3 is TGTGCCAGCAGCTTAATACAGGGGGATTATAGCAATCAGCCCCAGCATTTT.

CDR3 protein: CASSKGPGHEKGVNYGYTF. The CDR3 DNA sequence: TGTGCCAGCAGCAAGGGACCGGGACACGAAAAGGGGGTTAACTATGGCTACACCTTC. The chain is built from TRBV21-1 and TRBJ1-2; TRBD1, the table's D call, lacks a check against the DNA. TRBV21-1 is assigned pseudogene status. This CDR3 is 19 amino acids long.

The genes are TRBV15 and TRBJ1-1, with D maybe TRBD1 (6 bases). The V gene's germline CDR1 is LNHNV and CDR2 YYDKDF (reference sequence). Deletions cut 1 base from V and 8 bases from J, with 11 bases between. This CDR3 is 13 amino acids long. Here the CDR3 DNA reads TGTGCCACCAGCAGAGCACAGGGAAGGGAAGCTTTCTTT. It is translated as CATSRAQGREAFF. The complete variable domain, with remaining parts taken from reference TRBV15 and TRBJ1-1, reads DAMVIQNPRYQVTQFGKPVTLSCSQTLNHNVMYWYQQKSSQAPKLLFHYYDKDFNNEADTPDNFQSRRPNTSFCFLDIRSPGLGDTAMYLCATSRAQGREAFFGQGTRLTVV.

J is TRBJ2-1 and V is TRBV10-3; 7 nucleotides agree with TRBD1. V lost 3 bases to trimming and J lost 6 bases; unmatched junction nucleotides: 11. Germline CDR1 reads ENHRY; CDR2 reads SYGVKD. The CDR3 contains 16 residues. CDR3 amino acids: CAISDPTERGLNEQFF. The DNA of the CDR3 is TGTGCCATCAGTGACCCAACCGAGAGGGGGCTCAATGAGCAGTTCTTC.

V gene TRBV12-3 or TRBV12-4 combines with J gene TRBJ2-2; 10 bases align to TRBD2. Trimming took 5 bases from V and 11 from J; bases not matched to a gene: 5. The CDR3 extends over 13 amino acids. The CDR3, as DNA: TGTGCCAGCAGTCGCCTAGCGGGAGCCGAGCTGTTTTTT. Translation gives CASSRLAGAELFF.

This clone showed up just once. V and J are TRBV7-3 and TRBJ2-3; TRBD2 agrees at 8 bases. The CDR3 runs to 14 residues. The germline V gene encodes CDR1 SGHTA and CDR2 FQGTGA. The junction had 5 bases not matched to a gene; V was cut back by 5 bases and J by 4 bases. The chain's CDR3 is CASSPGGGPDTQYF. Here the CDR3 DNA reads TGTGCCAGCAGCCCTGGCGGGGGGCCAGATACGCAGTATTTT. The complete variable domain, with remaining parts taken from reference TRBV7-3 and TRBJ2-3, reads GAGVSQTPSNKVTEKGKYVELRCDPISGHTALYWYRQSLGQGPEFLIYFQGTGAADDSGLPNDRFFAVRPEGSVSTLKIQRTERGDSAVYLCASSPGGGPDTQYFGPGTRLTVL.

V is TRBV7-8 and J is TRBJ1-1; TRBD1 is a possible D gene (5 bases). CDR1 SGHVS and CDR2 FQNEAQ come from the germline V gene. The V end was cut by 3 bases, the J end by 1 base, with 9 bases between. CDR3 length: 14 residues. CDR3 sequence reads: CASSFRRGNTEAFF. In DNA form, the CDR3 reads TGTGCCAGCAGCTTTCGTAGGGGGAACACTGAAGCTTTCTTT.

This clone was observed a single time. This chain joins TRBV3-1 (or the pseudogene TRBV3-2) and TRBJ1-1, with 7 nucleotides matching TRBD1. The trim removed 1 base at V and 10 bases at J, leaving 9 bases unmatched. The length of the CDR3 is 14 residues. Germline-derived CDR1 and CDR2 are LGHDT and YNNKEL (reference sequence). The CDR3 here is CASSQGRQGIIAFF. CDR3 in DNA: TGTGCCAGCAGCCAAGGCCGACAGGGAATCATAGCTTTCTTT.

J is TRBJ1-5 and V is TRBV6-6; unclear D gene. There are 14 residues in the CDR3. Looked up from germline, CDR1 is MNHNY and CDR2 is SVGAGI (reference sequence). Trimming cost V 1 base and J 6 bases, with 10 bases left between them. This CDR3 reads CASSYFGSPQPQHF. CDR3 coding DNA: TGTGCCAGCAGTTACTTCGGGTCCCCTCAGCCCCAGCATTTT.

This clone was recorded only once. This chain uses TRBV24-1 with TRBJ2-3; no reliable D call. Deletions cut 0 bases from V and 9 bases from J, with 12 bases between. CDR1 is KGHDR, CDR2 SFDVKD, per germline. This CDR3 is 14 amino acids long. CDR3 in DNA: TGTGCCACCAGTGATTTGCCCCAACGGTTGACGCAGTATTTT. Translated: CATSDLPQRLTQYF.

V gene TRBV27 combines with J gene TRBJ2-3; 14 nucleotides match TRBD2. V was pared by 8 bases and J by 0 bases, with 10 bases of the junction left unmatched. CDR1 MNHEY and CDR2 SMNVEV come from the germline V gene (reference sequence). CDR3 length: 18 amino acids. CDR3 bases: TGTGCCAGCGGACTAGCGGGGGGCCTTGGTCCAAGCACAGATACGCAGTATTTT. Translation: CASGLAGGLGPSTDTQYF.

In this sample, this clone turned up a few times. CDR3: CASSQVQGINSPLHF. The DNA of the CDR3 is TGCGCCAGCAGCCAAGTACAGGGAATTAATTCACCCCTCCACTTT. The chain couples TRBV4-1 to TRBJ1-6; possibly TRBD1 for D (6 bases). The V and J ends lost 1 base and 6 bases respectively, with 10 bases between them. Per the germline V gene, CDR1 is MGHRA and CDR2 is YSYEKL. The CDR3 has 15 residues.